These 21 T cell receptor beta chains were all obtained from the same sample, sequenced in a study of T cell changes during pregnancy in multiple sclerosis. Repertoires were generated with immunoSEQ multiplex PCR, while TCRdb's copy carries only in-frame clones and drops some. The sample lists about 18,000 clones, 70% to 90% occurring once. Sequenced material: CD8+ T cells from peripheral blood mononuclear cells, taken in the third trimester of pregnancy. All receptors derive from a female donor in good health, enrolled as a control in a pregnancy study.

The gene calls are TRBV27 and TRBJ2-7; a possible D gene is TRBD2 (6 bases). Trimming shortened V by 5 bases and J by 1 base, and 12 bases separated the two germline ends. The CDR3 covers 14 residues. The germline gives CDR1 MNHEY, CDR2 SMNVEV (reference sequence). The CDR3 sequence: CASSPGLFSYEQYF. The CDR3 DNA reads TGTGCCAGCAGTCCGGGACTTTTTTCCTACGAGCAGTACTTC.

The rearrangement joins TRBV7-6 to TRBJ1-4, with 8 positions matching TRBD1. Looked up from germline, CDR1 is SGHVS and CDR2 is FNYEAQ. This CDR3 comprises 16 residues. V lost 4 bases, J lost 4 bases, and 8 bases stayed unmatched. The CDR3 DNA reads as TGTGCCAGCAGCTCCCGGGACAGGAGCTTTAATGAAAAACTGTTTTTT. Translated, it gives CASSSRDRSFNEKLFF.

CDR3 amino acids: CSVVPDRGSGANVLTF. The CDR3 region has the DNA TGCAGCGTTGTCCCGGACAGGGGATCTGGGGCCAACGTCCTGACTTTC. The chain combines TRBV29-1 with TRBJ2-6; 9 bases agree with TRBD1. CDR1 SQVTM and CDR2 ANQGSEA come from the germline V gene. CDR3 length equals 16 residues. J gave up 1 base and V 4 bases, and 5 bases lay outside the gene matches.

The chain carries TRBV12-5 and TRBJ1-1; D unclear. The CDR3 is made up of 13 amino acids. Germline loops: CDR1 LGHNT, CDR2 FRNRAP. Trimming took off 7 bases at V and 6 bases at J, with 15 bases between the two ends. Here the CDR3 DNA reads TGTGCTAGTGCCCGATGGCAGGCTCCTGAAGCTTTCTTT. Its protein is CASARWQAPEAFF.

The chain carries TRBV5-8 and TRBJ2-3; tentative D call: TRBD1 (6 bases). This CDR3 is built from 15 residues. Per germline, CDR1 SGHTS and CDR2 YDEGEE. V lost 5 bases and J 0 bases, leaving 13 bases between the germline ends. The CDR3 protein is CASRPDSPSTDTQYF. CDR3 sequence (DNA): TGTGCCAGCAGGCCGGACAGCCCTAGCACAGATACGCAGTATTTT.

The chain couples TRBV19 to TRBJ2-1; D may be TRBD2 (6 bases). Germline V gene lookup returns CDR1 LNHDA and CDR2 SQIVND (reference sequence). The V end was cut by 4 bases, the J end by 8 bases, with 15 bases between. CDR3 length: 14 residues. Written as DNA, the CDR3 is TGTGCCAGTAGTAGCGGGAATTTGATCGATGAGCAGTTCTTC. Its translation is CASSSGNLIDEQFF. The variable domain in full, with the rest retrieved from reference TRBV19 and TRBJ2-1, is DGGITQSPKYLFRKEGQNVTLSCEQNLNHDAMYWYRQDPGQGLRLIYYSQIVNDFQKGDIAEGYSVSREKKESFPLTVTSAQKNPTAFYLCASSSGNLIDEQFFGPGTRLTVL.

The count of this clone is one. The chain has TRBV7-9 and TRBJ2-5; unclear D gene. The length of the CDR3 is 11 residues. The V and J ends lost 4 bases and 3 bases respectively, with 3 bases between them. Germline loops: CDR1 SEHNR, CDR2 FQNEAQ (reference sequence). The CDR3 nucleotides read TGTGCCAGCAGCTCCGAAGAGACCCAGTACTTC. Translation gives CASSSEETQYF.

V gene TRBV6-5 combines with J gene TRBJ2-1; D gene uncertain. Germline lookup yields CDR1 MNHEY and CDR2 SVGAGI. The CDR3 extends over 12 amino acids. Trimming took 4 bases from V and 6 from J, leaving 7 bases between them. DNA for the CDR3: TGTGCCAGCAGTTCCCCTCTCAATGAGCAGTTCTTC. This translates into CASSSPLNEQFF.

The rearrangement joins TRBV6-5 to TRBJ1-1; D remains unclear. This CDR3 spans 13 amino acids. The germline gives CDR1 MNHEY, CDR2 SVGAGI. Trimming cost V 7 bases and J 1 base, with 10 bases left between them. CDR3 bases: TGTGCCAGCACCCTTACGAGGAACACTGAAGCTTTCTTT. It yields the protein CASTLTRNTEAFF.

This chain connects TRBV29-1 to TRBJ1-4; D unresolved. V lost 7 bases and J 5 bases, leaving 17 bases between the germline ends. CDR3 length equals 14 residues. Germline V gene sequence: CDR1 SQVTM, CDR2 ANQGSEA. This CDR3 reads CSAQDSSRNEKLFF. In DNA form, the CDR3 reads TGCAGCGCCCAGGACTCATCCAGAAATGAAAAACTGTTTTTT. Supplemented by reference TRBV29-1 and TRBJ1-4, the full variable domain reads SAVISQKPSRDICQRGTSLTIQCQVDSQVTMMFWYRQQPGQSLTLIATANQGSEATYESGFVIDKFPISRPNLTFSTLTVSNMSPEDSSIYLCSAQDSSRNEKLFFGSGTQLSVL.

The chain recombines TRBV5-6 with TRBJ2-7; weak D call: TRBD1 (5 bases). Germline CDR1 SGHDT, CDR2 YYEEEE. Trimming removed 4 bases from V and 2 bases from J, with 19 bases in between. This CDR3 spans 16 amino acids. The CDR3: CASSPATGGVTYEQYF. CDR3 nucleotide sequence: TGTGCCAGCAGCCCGGCTACAGGTGGGGTGACCTACGAGCAGTACTTC.

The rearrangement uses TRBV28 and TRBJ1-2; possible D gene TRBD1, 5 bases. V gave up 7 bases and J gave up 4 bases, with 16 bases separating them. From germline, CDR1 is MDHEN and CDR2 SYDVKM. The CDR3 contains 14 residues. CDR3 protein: CASTNNDRLYGYTF. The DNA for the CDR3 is TGTGCCAGCACCAACAATGACAGACTCTATGGCTACACCTTC.

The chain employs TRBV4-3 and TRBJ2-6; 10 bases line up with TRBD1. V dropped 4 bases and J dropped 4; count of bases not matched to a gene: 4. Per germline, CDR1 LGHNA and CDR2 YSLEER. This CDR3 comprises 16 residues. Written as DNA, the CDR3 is TGCGCCAGCAGCCCAGGGACAGGGGTCGGGGCCAACGTCCTGACTTTC. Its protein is CASSPGTGVGANVLTF.

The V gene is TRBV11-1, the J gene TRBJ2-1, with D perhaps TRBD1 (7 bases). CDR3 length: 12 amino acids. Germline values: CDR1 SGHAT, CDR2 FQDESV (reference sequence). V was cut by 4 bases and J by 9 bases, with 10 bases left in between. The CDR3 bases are TGTGCCAGCAGCTCAGGGGGGTTTGAGCAGTTCTTC. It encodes CASSSGGFEQFF.

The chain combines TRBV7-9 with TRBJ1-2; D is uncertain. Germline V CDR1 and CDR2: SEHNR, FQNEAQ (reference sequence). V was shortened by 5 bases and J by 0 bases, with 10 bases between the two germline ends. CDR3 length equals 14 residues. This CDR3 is CASSLVPANYGYTF. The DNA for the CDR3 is TGTGCCAGCAGCCTAGTACCAGCTAACTATGGCTACACCTTC.

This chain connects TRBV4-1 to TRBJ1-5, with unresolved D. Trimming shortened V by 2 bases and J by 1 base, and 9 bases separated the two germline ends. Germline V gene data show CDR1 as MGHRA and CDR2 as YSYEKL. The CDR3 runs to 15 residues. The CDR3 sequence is CASSQRHSSNQPQHF. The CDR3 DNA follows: TGCGCCAGCAGCCAACGACATTCCAGCAATCAGCCCCAGCATTTT.

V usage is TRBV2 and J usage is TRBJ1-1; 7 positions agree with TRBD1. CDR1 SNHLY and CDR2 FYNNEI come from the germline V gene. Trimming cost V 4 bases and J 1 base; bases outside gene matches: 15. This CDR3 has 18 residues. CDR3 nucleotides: TGTGCCAGCAGTGGAAACCGGGACAGATATGAGACGAACACTGAAGCTTTCTTT. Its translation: CASSGNRDRYETNTEAFF.

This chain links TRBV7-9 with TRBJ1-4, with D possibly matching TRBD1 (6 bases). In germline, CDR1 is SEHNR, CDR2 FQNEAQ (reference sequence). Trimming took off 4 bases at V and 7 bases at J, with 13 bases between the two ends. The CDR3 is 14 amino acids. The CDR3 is CASSSTGTGEKLFF. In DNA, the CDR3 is TGTGCCAGCAGCTCTACAGGGACGGGTGAAAAACTGTTTTTT.

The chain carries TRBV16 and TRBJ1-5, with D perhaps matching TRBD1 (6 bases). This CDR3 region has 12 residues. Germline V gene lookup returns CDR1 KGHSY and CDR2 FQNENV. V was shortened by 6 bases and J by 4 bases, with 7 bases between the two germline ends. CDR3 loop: CASRGGNQPQHF. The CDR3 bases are TGTGCCAGCAGAGGGGGTAATCAGCCCCAGCATTTT. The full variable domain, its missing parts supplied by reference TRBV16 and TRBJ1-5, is GEEVAQTPKHLVRGEGQKAKLYCAPIKGHSYVFWYQQVLKNEFKFLISFQNENVFDETGMPKERFSAKCLPNSPCSLEIQATKLEDSAVYFCASRGGNQPQHFGDGTRLSIL.

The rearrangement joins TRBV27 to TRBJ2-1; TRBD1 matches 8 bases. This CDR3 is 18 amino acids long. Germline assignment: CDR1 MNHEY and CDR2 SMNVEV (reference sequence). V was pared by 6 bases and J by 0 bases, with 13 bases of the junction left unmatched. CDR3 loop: CASSRSPTGGSSYNEQFF. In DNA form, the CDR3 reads TGTGCCAGCAGCCGCAGTCCCACAGGGGGTAGCTCCTACAATGAGCAGTTCTTC.

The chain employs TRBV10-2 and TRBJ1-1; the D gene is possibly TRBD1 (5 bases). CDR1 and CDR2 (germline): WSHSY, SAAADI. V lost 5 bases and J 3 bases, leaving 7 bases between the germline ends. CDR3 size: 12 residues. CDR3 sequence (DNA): TGCGCCAGCAGTCAGGGTGACACTGAAGCTTTCTTT. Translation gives CASSQGDTEAFF.